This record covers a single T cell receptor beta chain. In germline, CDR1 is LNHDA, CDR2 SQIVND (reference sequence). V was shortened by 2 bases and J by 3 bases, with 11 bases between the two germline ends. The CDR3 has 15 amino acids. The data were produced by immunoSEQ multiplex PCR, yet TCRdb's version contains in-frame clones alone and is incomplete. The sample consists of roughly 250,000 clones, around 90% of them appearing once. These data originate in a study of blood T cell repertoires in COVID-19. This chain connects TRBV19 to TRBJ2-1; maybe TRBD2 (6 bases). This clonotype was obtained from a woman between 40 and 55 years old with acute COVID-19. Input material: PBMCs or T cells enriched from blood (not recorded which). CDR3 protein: CASSILAAYYNEQFF. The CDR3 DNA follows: TGTGCCAGTAGTATATTAGCGGCGTACTACAATGAGCAGTTCTTC.